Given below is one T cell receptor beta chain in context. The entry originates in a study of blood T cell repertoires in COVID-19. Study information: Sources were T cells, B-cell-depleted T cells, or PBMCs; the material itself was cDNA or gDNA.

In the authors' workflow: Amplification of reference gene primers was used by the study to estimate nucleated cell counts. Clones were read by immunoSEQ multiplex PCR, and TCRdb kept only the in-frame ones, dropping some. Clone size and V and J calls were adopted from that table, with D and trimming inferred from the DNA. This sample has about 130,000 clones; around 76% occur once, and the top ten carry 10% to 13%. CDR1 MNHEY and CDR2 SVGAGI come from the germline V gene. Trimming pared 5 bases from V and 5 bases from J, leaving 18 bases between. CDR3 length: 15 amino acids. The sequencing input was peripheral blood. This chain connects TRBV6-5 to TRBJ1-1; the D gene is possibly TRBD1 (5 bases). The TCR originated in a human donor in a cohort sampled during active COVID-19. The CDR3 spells CASSTPSDGGTEAFF. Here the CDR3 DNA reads TGTGCCAGCAGTACACCCTCGGACGGGGGGACTGAAGCTTTCTTT.